This T cell receptor (beta chain) was retrieved from a study of T cell changes during pregnancy in multiple sclerosis. Assay used: immunoSEQ multiplex PCR; TCRdb lists only in-frame clones, some missing. The sample has 40,000 to 45,000 clones, roughly 90% seen once. This CDR3 has 13 residues. J was trimmed by 5 bases and V by 5 bases; bases with no gene match: 1. Germline loops: CDR1 MRHNA, CDR2 SNTAGT. The receptor was derived from a female donor with multiple sclerosis, enrolled in a pregnancy study. The rearrangement links TRBV6-4 to TRBJ1-5; TRBD1 agrees at 9 bases. The material sequenced was CD4+ T cells from peripheral blood mononuclear cells, taken before pregnancy. CDR3 residues: CASSRDRDQPQHF. The CDR3 DNA follows: TGTGCCAGCAGTCGGGACAGGGATCAGCCCCAGCATTTT.